What follows describes a single T cell receptor beta chain. No antigen is known for it. In germline, CDR1 is WSHSY, CDR2 SAAADI. The CDR3 is 12 residues long. The germline V and J ends were trimmed by 6 bases and 7 bases, with 10 bases remaining between them. The entry originates in a study of T cells in Graves' hyperthyroidism and ophthalmopathy. About the research overall: Peripheral blood was collected at initial diagnosis, before any treatment. Overall study findings and caveats: Blood shared most expanded thyroid clonotypes above 0.001.

It was uncontrolled infection, other autoimmune disease, pregnancy or lactation that excluded patients. The CDR3 regions of TCR beta were amplified from RNA transcripts. Using the HTBI primer set, a first-round RT-PCR was run on the TCR CDR3. Via MiXCR, TCRdb re-called the multiplex PCR reads, giving one row per CDR3 protein. The table shows a few hundred thousand distinct CDR3 sequences, with less than 15% occurring only once. Sample: blood. The chain links TRBV10-2 to TRBJ2-1, with TRBD1 as a possible D gene (6 bases). This TCR came from a young woman with Graves' hyperthyroidism. The DNA for the CDR3 is TGCGCCAGCAGCCAGGACAGTAATGAGCAGTTCTTC. Translation: CASSQDSNEQFF.